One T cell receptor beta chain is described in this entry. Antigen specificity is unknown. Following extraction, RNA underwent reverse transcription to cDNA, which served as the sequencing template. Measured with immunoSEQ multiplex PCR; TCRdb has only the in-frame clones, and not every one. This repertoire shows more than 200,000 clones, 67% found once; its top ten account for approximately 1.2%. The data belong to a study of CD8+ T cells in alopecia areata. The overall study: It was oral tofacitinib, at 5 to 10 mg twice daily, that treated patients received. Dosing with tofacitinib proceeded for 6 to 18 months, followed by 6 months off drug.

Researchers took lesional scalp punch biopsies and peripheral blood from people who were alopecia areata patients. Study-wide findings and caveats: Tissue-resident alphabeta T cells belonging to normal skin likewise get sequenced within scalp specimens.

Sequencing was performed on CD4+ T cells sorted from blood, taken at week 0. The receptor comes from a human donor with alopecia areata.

The CDR3 sequence is CASSLYQGPSQYF. CDR3 bases: TGTGCCAGCAGCTTATATCAAGGGCCTAGCCAGTACTTC. The chain has TRBV13 and TRBJ2-5; D unresolved. The CDR3 has 13 residues. Trimming removed 2 bases from V and 10 bases from J, with 14 bases in between. Germline-derived CDR1 and CDR2 are PRHDT and FYEKMQ (reference sequence).